This T cell receptor (beta chain) is drawn from a study of shared clonotypes between healthy human individuals. Study-level findings and limits: The sharing of around 5% of naive CD4 clonotypes was seen across a handful of donors. Estimated clonotype richness was generally higher in naive than memory subsets.

Concerning this clone: Its matching antigen is unknown.

Repertoires were generated with immunoSEQ multiplex PCR, while TCRdb's copy carries only in-frame clones and drops some. In the table there are approximately 2.5 million clones, around nine tenths of which are singletons. The CDR3 has 13 amino acids. Germline trimming cut 5 bases from V and 7 bases from J; bases unmatched to any gene: 8. Germline lookup yields CDR1 LNHNV and CDR2 YYDKDF (reference sequence). In the CD4+ fraction, cells were divided into CD45RA+ naive and CD45RA-negative memory subsets. This TCR came from a man younger than 30 in good health. The chain couples TRBV15 to TRBJ2-7; 7 nucleotides line up with TRBD2. Sequenced: naive CD4+ T cells sorted from blood. Subset: CD45RA+ positively selected. This CDR3 is CATSAKLAGEQYF. The DNA of the CDR3 is TGTGCCACCAGCGCAAAGTTAGCGGGTGAGCAGTACTTC. The whole variable domain, remainder taken from reference TRBV15 and TRBJ2-7, is DAMVIQNPRYQVTQFGKPVTLSCSQTLNHNVMYWYQQKSSQAPKLLFHYYDKDFNNEADTPDNFQSRRPNTSFCFLDIRSPGLGDTAMYLCATSAKLAGEQYFGPGTRLTVT.